Below are 16 T cell receptor beta chains sequenced from a single sample in a study of T cell repertoires in cytomegalovirus infection (dated by TCRdb to 2018 to 2020). Sequenced on an Illumina HiSeq 1500. In TCRdb, the public reads were trimmed at Q25 with fastp and aligned with MiXCR, with productive beta chains retained. One record per CDR3 amino acid sequence lists the most common genes and DNA. The sample profile shows 350,000 to 550,000 distinct CDR3 sequences; around 32% of them were found once. The ten largest make up approximately 13% of the sample. The material sequenced was PBMCs. Receptors were obtained from a human donor in good health (CMV status not recorded). Some clones in this sample may be carry-over from other donors' samples.

To note about this clonotype: A clone one base away is much larger, so this may be a read error. V is TRBV12-3 or TRBV12-4 and J is TRBJ2-1; 8 nucleotides match TRBD2. The CDR3 covers 13 residues. Written as DNA, the CDR3 is TGTGCCAGCAGTACGGGGGGGCGGAGTGAGCCGTTCTTC. This codes for CASSTGGRSEPFF.

Worth noting for this clonotype: Given a much more abundant clone one base away, this may be a read error. The final CDR3 position lacks the conserved phenylalanine or tryptophan, pointing to a likely read error. V is TRBV7-2 and J is TRBJ2-3, with D perhaps being TRBD1 or TRBD2 (6 bases each). This CDR3 is 16 amino acids long. Germline V gene sequence: CDR1 SGHTA, CDR2 FQGNSA. Between the trimmed V and J ends, which lost 3 bases and 8 bases, there was a span of 21 bases. CDR3 nucleotide sequence: TGTGCCAGCAGCTTGTCCGGGGGCCGCCTCCCGGTTACGCAGTATTGT. It yields the protein CASSLSGGRLPVTQYC.

The chain carries TRBV18 and TRBJ1-2; the D is unclear. Trimming took 3 bases from V and 5 from J, leaving 22 bases between them. Germline lookup yields CDR1 KGHSH and CDR2 LQKENI. The CDR3 sequence is 17 residues long. CDR3 nucleotide sequence: TGTGCCAGCTCACCCGGAACTCAGGAAAAGGGATATTATGGCTACACCTTC. Translation gives CASSPGTQEKGYYGYTF.

Only a few counts were recorded for this clonotype. This chain uses TRBV7-6 with TRBJ2-7; the D gene is possibly TRBD1 (5 bases). This CDR3 region has 15 residues. The germline V gene has CDR1 SGHVS and CDR2 FNYEAQ. V was pared by 6 bases and J by 0 bases, with 15 bases between. The CDR3 spells CASSPQGVSSYEQYF. The CDR3 region has the DNA TGTGCCAGCAGTCCGCAGGGTGTAAGCTCCTACGAGCAGTACTTC.

The J gene is TRBJ2-1, the V gene TRBV19, with D tentatively TRBD1 (6 bases). V was clipped by 10 bases and J by 1 base, with 14 bases between them. The germline V gene has CDR1 LNHDA and CDR2 SQIVND (reference sequence). The length of the CDR3 is 14 residues. Here the CDR3 DNA reads TGTGCCACAGCCCCCCAGGGGTCCTACAATGAGCAGTTCTTC. Its protein is CATAPQGSYNEQFF. The whole variable domain, filled in from reference TRBV19 and TRBJ2-1, reads DGGITQSPKYLFRKEGQNVTLSCEQNLNHDAMYWYRQDPGQGLRLIYYSQIVNDFQKGDIAEGYSVSREKKESFPLTVTSAQKNPTAFYLCATAPQGSYNEQFFGPGTRLTVL.

Only a few counts were recorded for this clonotype. This chain uses TRBV5-1 with TRBJ2-1; the D is unclear. CDR3 length: 14 residues. Trimming took off 1 base at V and 3 bases at J, with 8 bases between the two ends. Germline CDR1 SGHRS, CDR2 YFSETQ. CDR3 bases: TGCGCCAGCAGCTTGTCCATCCTCTACAATGAGCAGTTCTTC. As protein: CASSLSILYNEQFF. Full variable domain (remainder filled in from reference TRBV5-1 and TRBJ2-1): KAGVTQTPRYLIKTRGQQVTLSCSPISGHRSVSWYQQTPGQGLQFLFEYFSETQRNKGNFPGRFSGRQFSNSRSEMNVSTLELGDSALYLCASSLSILYNEQFFGPGTRLTVL.

This chain connects TRBV11-1 to TRBJ2-1; D possibly corresponds to TRBD2 (5 bases). The CDR3 has 12 amino acids. CDR1 is SGHAT, CDR2 FQDESV, per germline (reference sequence). Trimming took off 5 bases at V and 8 bases at J, with 10 bases between the two ends. CDR3 nucleotide sequence: TGTGCCAGCAGCCGTCCCGGGGATGAGCAGTTCTTC. Amino acid sequence: CASSRPGDEQFF. Variable domain in full (rest from reference TRBV11-1 and TRBJ2-1): EAEVAQSPRYKITEKSQAVAFWCDPISGHATLYWYRQILGQGPELLVQFQDESVVDDSQLPKDRFSAERLKGVDSTLKIQPAELGDSAMYLCASSRPGDEQFFGPGTRLTVL.

The rearrangement links TRBV4-1 to TRBJ1-2; D unresolved. V shed 3 bases and J shed 0 bases, with 8 bases lying between them. CDR1 is MGHRA, CDR2 YSYEKL, per germline. This CDR3 region has 14 residues. For the CDR3, the DNA is TGCGCCAGCAGCCAGGAAACTGCTAACTATGGCTACACCTTC. Residues: CASSQETANYGYTF.

Ten or more counts support this clonotype. The chain employs TRBV11-2 and TRBJ2-4; possibly TRBD2 for D (5 bases). CDR3 length equals 18 residues. Trimming took 4 bases from V and 0 from J, leaving 19 bases between them. In germline, CDR1 is SGHAT, CDR2 FQNNGV. The CDR3 DNA is TGTGCCAGCAGCTCGTTAGCGTTGGCAGCTCTAGCCAAAAACATTCAGTACTTC. Protein product: CASSSLALAALAKNIQYF.

The genes are TRBV7-8 and TRBJ1-6; unclear D gene. The germline V gene has CDR1 SGHVS and CDR2 FQNEAQ. CDR3 length: 16 residues. Trimming shortened V by 1 base and J by 7 bases, and 14 bases separated the two germline ends. The CDR3 spells CASSLVLRTPNSPLHF. CDR3 coding DNA: TGTGCCAGCAGCTTAGTTTTGAGGACGCCGAATTCACCCCTCCACTTT. Full variable domain (outside the CDR3, taken from reference TRBV7-8 and TRBJ1-6): GAGVSQSPRYKVAKRGQDVALRCDPISGHVSLFWYQQALGQGPEFLTYFQNEAQLDKSGLPSDRFFAERPEGSVSTLKIQRTQQEDSAVYLCASSLVLRTPNSPLHFGNGTRLTVT.

The V call is TRBV12-5, the J call TRBJ2-7; the D call may be TRBD1 or TRBD2 (5 bases each). Deletions cut 5 bases from V and 1 base from J, with 9 bases between. Germline CDR1 LGHNT, CDR2 FRNRAP. The CDR3 length is 13 residues. CDR3 in DNA: TGTGCTAGTGGTCGGGACGAGTCCTACGAGCAGTACTTC. It encodes CASGRDESYEQYF.

There are many counts of this clonotype. This chain links TRBV6-4 with TRBJ2-3, with D possibly TRBD2 on 6 matching bases. The germline V gene encodes CDR1 MRHNA and CDR2 SNTAGT. Trimming left V 2 bases short and J 0 bases short, with 6 bases between. CDR3 length: 14 amino acids. CDR3 DNA sequence: TGTGCCAGCAGTGACGGGACTAGCACAGATACGCAGTATTTT. Amino acids: CASSDGTSTDTQYF.

In this sample, this clonotype turned up a few times. The V and J genes are TRBV19 and TRBJ1-2, with 7 nucleotides matching TRBD1. This CDR3 has 14 amino acids. With 4 bases clipped from V and 5 bases from J, the junction kept 7 bases outside the gene matches. The V gene's germline CDR1 is LNHDA and CDR2 SQIVND (reference sequence). The CDR3 reads CASSTTGQLYGYTF. Written as DNA, the CDR3 is TGTGCCAGTAGTACCACGGGACAGCTTTATGGCTACACCTTC.

This rearrangement joins TRBV3-1 to TRBJ2-1; D gene unclear. The CDR3 totals 14 residues. CDR1 LGHDT and CDR2 YNNKEL come from the germline V gene (reference sequence). V was clipped by 0 bases and J by 8 bases, with 11 bases between them. The CDR3 sequence: CASSQDVRRHEQFF. The CDR3, as DNA: TGTGCCAGCAGCCAAGACGTCAGGCGGCATGAGCAGTTCTTC.

The rearrangement links TRBV2 to TRBJ2-1; 7 nucleotides match TRBD1. V lost 6 bases, J lost 4 bases, and 9 bases stayed unmatched. The CDR3 covers 15 residues. CDR1 SNHLY and CDR2 FYNNEI come from the germline V gene. CDR3 coding DNA: TGTGCCAGCAGGCAGGGGGTCGGTGGGTACAATGAGCAGTTCTTC. Amino acid sequence: CASRQGVGGYNEQFF. Drawing the rest from reference TRBV2 and TRBJ2-1, the complete variable domain is EPEVTQTPSHQVTQMGQEVILRCVPISNHLYFYWYRQILGQKVEFLVSFYNNEISEKSEIFDDQFSVERPDGSNFTLKIRSTKLEDSAMYFCASRQGVGGYNEQFFGPGTRLTVL.

This clonotype was observed at least ten times. The rearrangement links TRBV7-6 to TRBJ1-6; tentatively, D is TRBD1 (5 bases). Germline V gene data show CDR1 as SGHVS and CDR2 as FNYEAQ. Trimming took 5 bases from V and 7 from J, leaving 15 bases between them. This CDR3 spans 15 amino acids. Here the CDR3 reads CASSPRGGTNSPLHF. CDR3 nucleotide sequence: TGTGCCAGCAGCCCCCGGGGTGGGACCAATTCACCCCTCCACTTT.